Described below is a single T cell receptor (beta chain) sequence and its context. Its target is unknown. Template switching created a universal primer site, and the cDNA included unique molecular identifiers. TCRdb used MiXCR to reprocess the 5' RACE reads, holding one entry per CDR3 protein. Altogether about 660,000 distinct CDR3 sequences are present, less than 10% being singletons, with the ten largest covering 0.98%. This entry comes from a study of identical twins. Study-wide results and limits: Twins shared out-of-frame alpha sequences with excess low generation probability. Models underpredicted monozygotic twin sharing of out-of-frame TCR alpha. Zero-insertion analyses could be partly confounded by invariant MAIT and iNKT cells.

Per germline, CDR1 SGHRS and CDR2 YFSETQ. This CDR3 has 12 amino acids. Trimming removed 5 bases at V and 8 bases at J, with 12 bases between. These data were also reused for a study on yellow fever vaccine responses in identical twins.

This TCR derives from a woman aged 18 to 35 in good health. V usage is TRBV5-1 and J usage is TRBJ2-3; tentative D call: TRBD1 (6 bases). The sample comprised PBMCs. The CDR3 spells CASRQGEGTQYF. In DNA, the CDR3 is TGCGCCAGCAGACAGGGAGAGGGTACGCAGTATTTT.